Listed below are T cell receptor beta chains from one sample, sequenced in a study of shared clonotypes between healthy human individuals. The data were produced by immunoSEQ multiplex PCR, yet TCRdb's version contains in-frame clones alone and is incomplete. The data hold about 710,000 clones, with around 78% observed a single time. Sequenced: memory CD4+ T cells sorted from blood. The source of these receptors is a woman aged 30 to 39 in good health. CDR3s leave out the opening cysteine and the closing phenylalanine or tryptophan. D genes are given only for firm matches.

V: TRBV7-6; J: TRBJ2-7; D: TRBD2; CDR3: ASIGLKRTSGRSEQY
V: TRBV6-1; J: TRBJ2-2; D: TRBD1; CDR3: ASRGPGGTGELF
V: TRBV27; J: TRBJ1-1; D: .; CDR3: ASSLGMRTSEAF
V: TRBV28; J: TRBJ1-5; D: .; CDR3: ASSLTKGRRNQPQH
V: TRBV5-4; J: TRBJ1-6; D: TRBD1; CDR3: ASSRGQAVY
V: TRBV11-2; J: TRBJ1-1; D: .; CDR3: ASSHRVDATEAF
V: TRBV27; J: TRBJ2-2; D: .; CDR3: ASSKHANTGELF
V: TRBV5-4; J: TRBJ2-7; D: TRBD2; CDR3: ASSRSLGLAAYEQY
V: TRBV5-4; J: TRBJ1-1; D: .; CDR3: ASRLAGMNTEAF
V: TRBV2; J: TRBJ2-4; D: .; CDR3: ASSGTSLAKNIQY
V: TRBV7-2; J: TRBJ2-3; D: .; CDR3: ASSSNVVASDTQY
V: TRBV5-6; J: TRBJ2-7; D: .; CDR3: ASSSLAGSYEQY
V: TRBV29-1; J: TRBJ1-1; D: .; CDR3: SVVRQADTEAF
V: TRBV5-1; J: TRBJ2-4; D: .; CDR3: ASSLGENYNIQY
V: TRBV6-5; J: TRBJ2-5; D: .; CDR3: ASGTARETQY
V: TRBV5-6; J: TRBJ1-2; D: .; CDR3: ASSTDSLYGYT
V: TRBV6-1; J: TRBJ1-5; D: TRBD1; CDR3: ASSADRARGPQH
V: TRBV1; J: TRBJ2-5; D: .; CDR3: TSSPGPGLGGETQY
V: TRBV5-1; J: TRBJ2-5; D: .; CDR3: ASSLAGRETQY
V: TRBV7-9; J: TRBJ2-3; D: TRBD2; CDR3: ASVGGVSDTQY
V: TRBV5-4; J: TRBJ1-4; D: .; CDR3: ASSLRGEKLF
V: TRBV6-1; J: TRBJ2-7; D: TRBD2; CDR3: ASSALAATYEQY